This T cell receptor beta chain came from a study of CD8 T cells in Susac syndrome (dated by TCRdb to between 2018 and 2021). Background on the whole study: The study used repertoire sequencing to test whether antigen drove CD8+ T cell activation and differentiation in Susac syndrome. Clonality of the CD8+ T cell repertoire was compared between over ten healthy donors, roughly 14 Susac syndrome patients and about 15 multiple sclerosis patients. General findings and caveats noted by the study authors: The study acknowledged that relatively few individuals were included in the TCR sequencing and HLA analysis.

In this sample, this clonotype turned up once. Its antigen is currently not known. It has no much larger one-base neighbor in the sample; base qualities were not kept. A single read is weak support. High-throughput TCR beta sequencing profiled peripheral blood CD8+ and CD4+ T cells from healthy donors, Susac syndrome patients and multiple sclerosis patients. Treatment-naive patients with stable or active relapsing-remitting disease fulfilling revised McDonald criteria were used as multiple sclerosis controls. Bulk CD8+ and CD4+ T cells were purified by magnetic negative isolation, while CD8+ TEMRA cells were enriched using FACS. Blood was drawn into EDTA tubes, processed within 24 hours, and PBMCs were isolated by density gradient centrifugation. PBMCs intended for TCR sequencing were cryopreserved in liquid nitrogen and were subsequently thawed in a 37 degrees C water bath. Purity of sorted or isolated CD4+, CD8+ and CD8+ TEMRA cells was at least 90%.

CDR3 length: 13 amino acids, cysteine to phenylalanine. Only the CDR3 DNA stays, 39 bases, in frame from base 1. Relative to germline, V is 6 bases shorter and J is 4 bases shorter, with 12 bases between their ends. RNA was extracted using the RNeasy kit, and roughly 0.45 to 1 microgram was reverse transcribed with random hexamers. TCR beta CDR3 regions were amplified with the immunoSEQ multiplex PCR assay covering 54 Vbeta and 13 Jbeta segments. To correct PCR amplification bias, a synthetic template baseline was used for both primer optimization and computational correction. In the authors' own workflow: Reads were annotated to V, D and J genes according to IMGT and were analyzed with immunoSEQ Analyzer, with only productive sequences retained. Clonality was calculated as one minus the Shannon entropy normalized by log2 of the number of productive unique sequences. For each patient and control, public and private clones were evaluated among the 100 most prevalent clones. Susac-specific clones were defined as absent from healthy and MS cohorts, about 1,000 published viral clones and other ImmuneACCESS disease sequences. Through fastp at Q25 and MiXCR, TCRdb rebuilt clones from the public reads, retaining in-frame beta chains. Rows with a matching CDR3 protein are joined into one entry that keeps the most common DNA and genes. The V and J calls reflect TCRdb's pipeline rather than the authors' work. For this sample there are a few hundred thousand distinct CDR3 sequences; 85% to 90% appear just once. The top ten clones comprise approximately 0.12% of the sample.

Sequenced: CD8+ T cells from PBMCs. This clonotype originated in a human donor with multiple sclerosis. This receptor chain uses TRBV12-3 or TRBV12-4 and TRBJ1-1, and possibly TRBD1, on 5 matching bases. The DNA sequence reads TGTGCCAGCAGGGAGACAGTAACCACTGAAGCTTTCTTT. This codes for CASRETVTTEAFF.